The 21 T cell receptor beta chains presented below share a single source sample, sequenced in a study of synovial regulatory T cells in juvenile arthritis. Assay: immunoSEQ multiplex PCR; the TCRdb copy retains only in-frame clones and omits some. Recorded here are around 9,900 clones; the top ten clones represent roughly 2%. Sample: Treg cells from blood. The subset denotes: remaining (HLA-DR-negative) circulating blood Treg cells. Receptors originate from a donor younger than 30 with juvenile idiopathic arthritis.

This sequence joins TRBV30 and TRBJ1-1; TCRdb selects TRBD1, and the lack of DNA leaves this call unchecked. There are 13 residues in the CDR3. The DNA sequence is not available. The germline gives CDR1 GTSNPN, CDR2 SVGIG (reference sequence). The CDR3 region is CACTGQRNTEAFF.

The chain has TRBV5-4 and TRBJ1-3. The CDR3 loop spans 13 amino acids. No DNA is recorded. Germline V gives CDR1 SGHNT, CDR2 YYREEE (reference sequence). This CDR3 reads CASSPETTNTIYF.

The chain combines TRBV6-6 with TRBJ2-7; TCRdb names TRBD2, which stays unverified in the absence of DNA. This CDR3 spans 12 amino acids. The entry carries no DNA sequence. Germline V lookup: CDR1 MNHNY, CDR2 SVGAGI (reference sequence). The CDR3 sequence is CASSSPLREQYF.

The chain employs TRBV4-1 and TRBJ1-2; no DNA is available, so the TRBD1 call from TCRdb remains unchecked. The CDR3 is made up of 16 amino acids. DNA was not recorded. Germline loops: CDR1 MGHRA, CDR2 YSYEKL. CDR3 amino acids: CASSQDPGHTNYGYTF.

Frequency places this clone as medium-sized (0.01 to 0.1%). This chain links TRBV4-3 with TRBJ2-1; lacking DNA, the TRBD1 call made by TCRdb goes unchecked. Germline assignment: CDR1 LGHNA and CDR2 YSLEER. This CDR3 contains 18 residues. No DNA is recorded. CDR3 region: CASSLSFQRRQVNNEQFF.

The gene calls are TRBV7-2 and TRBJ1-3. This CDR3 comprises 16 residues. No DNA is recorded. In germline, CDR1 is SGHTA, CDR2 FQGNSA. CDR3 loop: CASSLGQPLGGNTIYF.

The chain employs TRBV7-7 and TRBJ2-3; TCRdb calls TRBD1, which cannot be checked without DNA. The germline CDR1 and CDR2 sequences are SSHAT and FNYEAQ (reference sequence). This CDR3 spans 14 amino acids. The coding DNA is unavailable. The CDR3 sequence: CASSPDILVDTQYF.

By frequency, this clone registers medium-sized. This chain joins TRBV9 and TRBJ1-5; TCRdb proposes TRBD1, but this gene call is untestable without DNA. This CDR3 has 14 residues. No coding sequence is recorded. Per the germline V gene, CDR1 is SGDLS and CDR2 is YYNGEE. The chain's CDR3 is CASSARGGNQPQHF.

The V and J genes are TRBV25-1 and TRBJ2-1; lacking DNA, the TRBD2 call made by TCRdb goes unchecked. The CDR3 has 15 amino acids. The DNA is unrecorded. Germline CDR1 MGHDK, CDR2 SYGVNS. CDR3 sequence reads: CASRSGLSSYNEQFF.

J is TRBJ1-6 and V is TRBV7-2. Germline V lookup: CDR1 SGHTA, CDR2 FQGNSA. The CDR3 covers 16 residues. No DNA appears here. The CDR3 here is CASSTAGQIGDSPLHF.

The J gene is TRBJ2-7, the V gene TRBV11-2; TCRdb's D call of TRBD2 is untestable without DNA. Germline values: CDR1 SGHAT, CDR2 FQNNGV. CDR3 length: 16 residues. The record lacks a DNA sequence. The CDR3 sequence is CASSDRWSGGPYEQYF. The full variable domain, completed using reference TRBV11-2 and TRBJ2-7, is EAGVAQSPRYKIIEKRQSVAFWCNPISGHATLYWYQQILGQGPKLLIQFQNNGVVDDSQLPKDRFSAERLKGVDSTLKIQPAKLEDSAVYLCASSDRWSGGPYEQYFGPGTRLTVT.

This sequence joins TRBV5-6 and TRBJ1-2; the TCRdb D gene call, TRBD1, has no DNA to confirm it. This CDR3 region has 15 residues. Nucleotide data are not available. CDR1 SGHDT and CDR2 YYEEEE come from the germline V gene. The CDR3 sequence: CASSPATGLVYGYTF.

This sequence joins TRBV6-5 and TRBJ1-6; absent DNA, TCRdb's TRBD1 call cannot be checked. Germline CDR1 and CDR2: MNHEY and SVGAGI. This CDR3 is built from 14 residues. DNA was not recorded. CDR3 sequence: CASKATGGHSPLHF.

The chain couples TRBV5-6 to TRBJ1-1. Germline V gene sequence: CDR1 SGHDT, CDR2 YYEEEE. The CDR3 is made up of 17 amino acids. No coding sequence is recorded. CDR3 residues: CASTPYGQSWSTTEAFF.

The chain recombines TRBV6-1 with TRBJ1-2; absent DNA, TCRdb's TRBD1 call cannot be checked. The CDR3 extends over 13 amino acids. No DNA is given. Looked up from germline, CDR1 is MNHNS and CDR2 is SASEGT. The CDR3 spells CASSPGQYYGYTF.

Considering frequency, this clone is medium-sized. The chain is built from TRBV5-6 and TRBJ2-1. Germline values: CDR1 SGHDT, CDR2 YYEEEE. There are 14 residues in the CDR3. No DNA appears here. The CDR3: CASSWGPPYKEQFF.

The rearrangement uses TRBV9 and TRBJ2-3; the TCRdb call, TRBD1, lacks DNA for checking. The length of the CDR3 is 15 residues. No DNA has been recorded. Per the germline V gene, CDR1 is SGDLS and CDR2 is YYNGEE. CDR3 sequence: CASSVTSLFTDTQYF.

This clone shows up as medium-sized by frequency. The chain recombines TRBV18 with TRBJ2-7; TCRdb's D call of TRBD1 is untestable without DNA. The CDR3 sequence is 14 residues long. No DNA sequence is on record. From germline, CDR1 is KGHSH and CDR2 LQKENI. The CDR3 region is CASSPPGRTYEQYF.

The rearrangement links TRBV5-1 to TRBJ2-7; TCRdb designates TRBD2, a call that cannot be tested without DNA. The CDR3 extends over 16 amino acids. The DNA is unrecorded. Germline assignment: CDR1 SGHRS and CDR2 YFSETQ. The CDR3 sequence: CASSSGTSGGTYEQYF.

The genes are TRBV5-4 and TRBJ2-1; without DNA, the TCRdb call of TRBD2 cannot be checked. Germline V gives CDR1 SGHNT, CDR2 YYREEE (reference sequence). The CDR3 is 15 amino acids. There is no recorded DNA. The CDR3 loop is CASSLERLADNEQFF.

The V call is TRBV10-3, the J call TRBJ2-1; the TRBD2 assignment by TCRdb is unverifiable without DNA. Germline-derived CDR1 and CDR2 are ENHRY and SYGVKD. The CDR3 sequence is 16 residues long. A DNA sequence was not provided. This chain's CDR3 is CAISRTSGGSGAEQFF.